The 27 T cell receptor beta chains below come from one sample, sequenced in a study of chemoradiotherapy in HPV16-positive cancers. Only in-frame clones appear in the TCRdb table, and some are missing; sequencing was by immunoSEQ multiplex PCR. The data hold about 2,000 clones, with roughly 80% observed a single time. Sequencing used tumor tissue, obtained from a patient who underwent chemoradiotherapy. Receptor source: a human donor with HPV-associated anogenital cancer.

This clone has just one count. The chain has TRBV9 and TRBJ2-3, with TRBD2 matching over 9 bases. The V and J ends lost 5 bases and 1 base, in that order; junction bases with no gene match: 8. The CDR3 covers 16 residues. Looked up from germline, CDR1 is SGDLS and CDR2 is YYNGEE. The CDR3 here is CASSSGRVIGTDTQYF. DNA of the CDR3: TGTGCCAGCAGTAGCGGGAGAGTAATCGGCACAGATACGCAGTATTTT.

The V call is TRBV7-2, the J call TRBJ2-5; no firm D call. Germline-derived CDR1 and CDR2 are SGHTA and FQGNSA. The CDR3 runs to 12 residues. V was cut by 5 bases and J by 5 bases, with 9 bases left in between. The CDR3 DNA reads TGTGCCAGCAGCCCTGAAATGGAGACCCAGTACTTC. This encodes CASSPEMETQYF.

The chain uses TRBV29-1 and TRBJ2-5; D uncertain. In germline, CDR1 is SQVTM, CDR2 ANQGSEA. This CDR3 is built from 13 residues. V dropped 3 bases and J dropped 1 base, with 9 bases sitting between them. The CDR3 loop reads CSVDFQVQETQYF. The CDR3 DNA reads as TGCAGCGTTGATTTCCAGGTCCAAGAGACCCAGTACTTC.

The J gene is TRBJ2-3, the V gene TRBV7-9; TRBD2 aligns across 9 bases. Germline V lookup: CDR1 SEHNR, CDR2 FQNEAQ (reference sequence). The CDR3 has 16 residues. V dropped 5 bases and J dropped 3; count of bases not matched to a gene: 9. The CDR3 spells CASSVQLAGRTDTQYF. Here the CDR3 DNA reads TGTGCCAGCAGCGTACAACTAGCGGGCCGGACAGATACGCAGTATTTT.

The rearrangement links TRBV6-5 to TRBJ1-1; D is undetermined. The V gene lost 0 bases and the J gene lost 3 bases, with 8 bases spanning the gap. Germline CDR1 and CDR2: MNHEY and SVGAGI. The CDR3 is made up of 14 amino acids. CDR3 nucleotides: TGTGCCAGCAGTTACTCAGGGCGCGACACTGAAGCTTTCTTT. It translates to CASSYSGRDTEAFF.

This chain links TRBV7-9 with TRBJ2-7; TRBD2 is a possible D gene (5 bases). The CDR3 is 13 residues long. V was cut by 2 bases and J by 3 bases, with 8 bases left in between. Germline V gives CDR1 SEHNR, CDR2 FQNEAQ (reference sequence). This chain's CDR3 is CASSLRGSYEQYF. The CDR3 DNA reads TGTGCCAGCAGCTTACGTGGGAGCTACGAGCAGTACTTC.

CDR3 sequence (DNA): TGTGCCAGTAGTAAGAGACAGGGGAAGGGTCTCGGTGAAAAACTGTTTTTT. This encodes CASSKRQGKGLGEKLFF. V is TRBV19 and J is TRBJ1-4; 8 bases are a match to TRBD1. The length of the CDR3 is 17 residues. V gave up 4 bases and J gave up 7 bases; unmatched junction bases: 14. Germline V lookup: CDR1 LNHDA, CDR2 SQIVND (reference sequence). Filled out from reference TRBV19 and TRBJ1-4, the complete variable domain reads DGGITQSPKYLFRKEGQNVTLSCEQNLNHDAMYWYRQDPGQGLRLIYYSQIVNDFQKGDIAEGYSVSREKKESFPLTVTSAQKNPTAFYLCASSKRQGKGLGEKLFFGSGTQLSVL.

This clone was detected only once. This chain links TRBV19 with TRBJ2-6; D is possibly TRBD1 (8 bases). The germline V gene encodes CDR1 LNHDA and CDR2 SQIVND (reference sequence). V was cut by 7 bases and J by 2 bases, with 36 bases left in between. The CDR3 is 23 amino acids. The CDR3 reads CASTPQGVEGEGGVGTGANVLTF. The CDR3 coding sequence is TGTGCCAGTACTCCACAGGGGGTTGAAGGGGAGGGCGGGGTAGGTACTGGGGCCAACGTCCTGACTTTC. Full variable domain (rest looked up from reference TRBV19 and TRBJ2-6): DGGITQSPKYLFRKEGQNVTLSCEQNLNHDAMYWYRQDPGQGLRLIYYSQIVNDFQKGDIAEGYSVSREKKESFPLTVTSAQKNPTAFYLCASTPQGVEGEGGVGTGANVLTFGAGSRLTVL.

The chain combines TRBV15 with TRBJ2-1; possible D gene TRBD2, 5 bases. Germline CDR1 is LNHNV and CDR2 is YYDKDF (reference sequence). V lost 2 bases, J lost 2 bases, and 13 bases lay in between. This CDR3 region has 16 residues. The CDR3: CATSRPLADAYNEQFF. CDR3 DNA: TGTGCCACCAGCAGACCTCTAGCAGATGCCTACAATGAGCAGTTCTTC.

The rearrangement joins TRBV6-4 to TRBJ2-3, with TRBD1 matching 8 bases. The CDR3 contains 15 residues. The V gene end was trimmed by 6 bases and the J gene end by 2 bases; junction bases not matched to a gene: 7. Germline CDR1 MRHNA, CDR2 SNTAGT. For the CDR3, the DNA is TGTGCCAGCAGGACCGGGACAGGCCCCACAGATACGCAGTATTTT. Amino acid sequence: CASRTGTGPTDTQYF.

The V call is TRBV11-2, the J call TRBJ2-6; D is unresolved. Germline assignment: CDR1 SGHAT and CDR2 FQNNGV. This CDR3 comprises 15 residues. The germline V and J ends were trimmed by 5 bases and 2 bases, with 10 bases remaining between them. CDR3 in DNA: TGTGCCAGCAGCCCCTTGTCGGCTGGGGCCAACGTCCTGACTTTC. It codes for CASSPLSAGANVLTF.

The chain couples TRBV6-5 to TRBJ2-4; 7 bases line up with TRBD1. The CDR3 contains 13 residues. Per germline, CDR1 MNHEY and CDR2 SVGAGI. The V and J ends lost 9 bases and 5 bases, in that order; junction bases with no gene match: 7. The CDR3 reads CASRATGENIQYF. The CDR3 DNA reads TGTGCCAGTCGGGCAACAGGGGAAAACATTCAGTACTTC.

The CDR3 loop reads CASSPGDSYEQYF. CDR3 coding DNA: TGCGCCAGCAGCCCTGGGGACAGCTACGAGCAGTACTTC. This chain uses TRBV5-1 with TRBJ2-7; 7 bases agree with TRBD1. In germline, CDR1 is SGHRS, CDR2 YFSETQ. With 4 bases clipped from V and 3 bases from J, the junction kept 4 bases outside the gene matches. The CDR3 runs 13 residues. The whole variable domain, filled in from reference TRBV5-1 and TRBJ2-7, reads KAGVTQTPRYLIKTRGQQVTLSCSPISGHRSVSWYQQTPGQGLQFLFEYFSETQRNKGNFPGRFSGRQFSNSRSEMNVSTLELGDSALYLCASSPGDSYEQYFGPGTRLTVT.

This clone has only a few counts. The chain employs TRBV7-2 and TRBJ1-1; D ambiguous. V was shortened by 1 base and J by 11 bases, with 14 bases between the two germline ends. The CDR3 totals 13 residues. Per germline, CDR1 SGHTA and CDR2 FQGNSA. The CDR3 nucleotides are TGTGCCAGCAGCTTAGGATTGGGGAAGAGGGCTTTCTTT. It codes for CASSLGLGKRAFF.

The gene calls are TRBV21-1 and TRBJ2-7. TRBV21-1 is tagged as a pseudogene. CDR3 length: 11 amino acids. CDR3 residues: CASSHGISEYF. CDR3 nucleotide sequence: TGTGCCAGCAGCCACGGCATCTCGGAGTACTTC.

The V call is TRBV11-2, the J call TRBJ2-5, with D possibly TRBD2 on 6 matching bases. CDR1 SGHAT and CDR2 FQNNGV come from the germline V gene. The CDR3 is 16 residues long. Between the trimmed V and J ends, which lost 0 bases and 4 bases, there was a span of 15 bases. Here the CDR3 reads CASSLDWVGGGETQYF. The CDR3 DNA is TGTGCCAGCAGCTTAGACTGGGTGGGGGGAGGAGAGACCCAGTACTTC.

The chain couples TRBV11-3 to TRBJ1-1; D may be TRBD1 (5 bases). V dropped 3 bases and J dropped 1 base, with 6 bases sitting between them. Germline-derived CDR1 and CDR2 are SGHNT and YENEEA. The CDR3 spans 13 residues. The CDR3 region has the DNA TGTGCCAGCAGCTTTACAGGGAACACTGAAGCTTTCTTT. Translated: CASSFTGNTEAFF.

This chain uses TRBV27 with TRBJ2-2, with TRBD1 as a possible D gene (7 bases). In germline, CDR1 is MNHEY, CDR2 SMNVEV (reference sequence). The germline V and J ends were trimmed by 3 bases and 5 bases, with 13 bases remaining between them. CDR3 length: 15 residues. The CDR3 loop is CASSFSAGGTGELFF. CDR3 sequence (DNA): TGTGCCAGCAGTTTTTCGGCAGGGGGGACCGGGGAGCTGTTTTTT.

V and J are TRBV6-1 and TRBJ1-4; no firm D call. V gave up 6 bases and J gave up 6 bases, with 17 bases separating them. This CDR3 has 15 amino acids. Germline-derived CDR1 and CDR2 are MNHNS and SASEGT. The CDR3 DNA follows: TGTGCCAGCAGCCCGACCGGGAGTCCATATGAAAAACTGTTTTTT. This encodes CASSPTGSPYEKLFF.

The DNA of the CDR3 is TGTGCCAGCAGCTTACGACTAGCGGGAGACACAGATACGCAGTATTTT. Translation gives CASSLRLAGDTDTQYF. This chain links TRBV11-3 with TRBJ2-3; TRBD2 agrees at 12 bases. V gave up 2 bases and J gave up 2 bases; unmatched junction bases: 2. The CDR3 is 16 residues long. CDR1 is SGHNT, CDR2 YENEEA, per germline. The full variable domain, completed using reference TRBV11-3 and TRBJ2-3, is EAGVVQSPRYKIIEKKQPVAFWCNPISGHNTLYWYLQNLGQGPELLIRYENEEAVDDSQLPKDRFSAERLKGVDSTLKIQPAELGDSAVYLCASSLRLAGDTDTQYFGPGTRLTVL.

In this sample, this clone turned up a few times. The V call is TRBV11-3, the J call TRBJ2-2, with D hard to call. The CDR3 covers 12 residues. The germline CDR1 and CDR2 sequences are SGHNT and YENEEA. The V end lost 5 bases, the J end lost 5 bases, and 6 bases lay between the germline ends. CDR3 coding DNA: TGTGCCAGCAGCGCCAGTACCGGGGAGCTGTTTTTT. Translated: CASSASTGELFF.

The chain has TRBV2 and TRBJ1-1; no clear D gene. The CDR3 sequence is 15 residues long. V gave up 2 bases and J gave up 3 bases, with 13 bases separating them. CDR1 and CDR2 from the germline V gene are SNHLY and FYNNEI. The CDR3 DNA sequence: TGTGCCAGCAGTGAATTTGAGGCCCTCTACACTGAAGCTTTCTTT. Translated: CASSEFEALYTEAFF.

The chain joins TRBV2 to TRBJ1-2, with TRBD1 as a possible D gene (5 bases). Germline loops: CDR1 SNHLY, CDR2 FYNNEI. Trimming removed 4 bases from V and 8 bases from J, with 14 bases in between. This CDR3 is built from 13 residues. This CDR3 reads CASSGSGVQGYTF. The DNA of the CDR3 is TGTGCCAGCAGTGGTTCGGGGGTACAGGGCTACACCTTC.

The chain recombines TRBV21-1 with TRBJ2-3; the D call of TRBD2 is as the table states it, not checked on the DNA. TRBV21-1 is a known pseudogene. This CDR3 is 21 amino acids long. In nucleotides, the CDR3 is TGTGCCAGCAGCAAAGTCGGACTAGCGGGAGGGCCGATAGGATTCACAGATACGCAGTATTTT. Translation gives CASSKVGLAGGPIGFTDTQYF.

The chain is built from TRBV19 and TRBJ2-2; TRBD1 might be the D (6 bases). The CDR3 consists of 14 residues. Germline lookup yields CDR1 LNHDA and CDR2 SQIVND (reference sequence). Trimming stripped 5 bases from V and 9 bases from J, with 16 bases between. The CDR3 sequence is CASSPDRIVRELFF. The DNA for the CDR3 is TGTGCCAGTAGTCCAGACAGGATAGTCCGGGAGCTGTTTTTT. Complete variable domain (other parts from reference TRBV19 and TRBJ2-2): DGGITQSPKYLFRKEGQNVTLSCEQNLNHDAMYWYRQDPGQGLRLIYYSQIVNDFQKGDIAEGYSVSREKKESFPLTVTSAQKNPTAFYLCASSPDRIVRELFFGEGSRLTVL.

The chain couples TRBV6-1 to TRBJ2-1; TRBD2 aligns across 10 bases. The V and J ends lost 4 bases and 9 bases, in that order; junction bases with no gene match: 12. This CDR3 region has 16 residues. The germline V gene has CDR1 MNHNS and CDR2 SASEGT. The CDR3 bases are TGTGCCAGCAGTGGGAGGCGTCTAGCGGGAGTAGTTGAGCAGTTCTTC. It translates to CASSGRRLAGVVEQFF.

This clone was seen a single time. The chain employs TRBV25-1 and TRBJ1-2, with D unresolved. V was clipped by 5 bases and J by 7 bases, with 14 bases between them. The germline CDR1 and CDR2 sequences are MGHDK and SYGVNS. The CDR3 runs 13 residues. CDR3 protein: CASSPADESGYTF. The CDR3 coding sequence is TGTGCCAGCAGTCCGGCGGACGAGAGTGGCTACACCTTC.